This TCR beta chain stems from a study of OX40 agonist ivuxolimab in advanced cancers. TCRdb's table, derived via immunoSEQ multiplex PCR, lists solely in-frame clones and lacks some. The data hold 60,000 to 100,000 clones, with around nine tenths observed a single time. The material sequenced was CD4+ or CD8+ T cells sorted from blood, taken in a trial of the OX40 agonist ivuxolimab. This receptor was taken from an adult with an advanced solid tumor such as melanoma, head and neck, liver or kidney cancer.

The CDR3 loop is CASSLGLSRETQYF. The CDR3 nucleotides are TGTGCCAGCAGCTTAGGACTATCTAGGGAGACCCAGTACTTC. The chain links TRBV11-2 to TRBJ2-5, with a weak D call TRBD2 (5 bases). CDR1 SGHAT and CDR2 FQNNGV come from the germline V gene. Trimming stripped 1 base from V and 5 bases from J, with 11 bases between. This CDR3 is built from 14 residues.